The rows below give T cell receptor beta chains drawn from one sample of a study of cytomegalovirus exposure and HLA in healthy donors. Using immunoSEQ multiplex PCR, the repertoire was profiled, and TCRdb retains in-frame clones only, with some absent. The sample lists roughly 120,000 clones, 70% to 80% occurring once. The sequencing sample was made of PBMCs. The origin of the receptors is a woman aged 25 to 45 in good health and CMV-seropositive. Each CDR3 is given with its conserved first and last residue. Fields, in order: D gene, V gene, clone size, J gene, CDR3 protein, CDR3 DNA. A D gene is named only where the DNA matches it firmly. Size values are once, few and many counts, or a class for expanded clones, and some rows have none.

d_gene: TRBD1; v_gene: TRBV5-1; abundance: NA; j_gene: TRBJ2-7; CDR3aa: CASSSNIGTGGYEQYF; CDR3nt: TGCGCCAGCAGCTCCAATATAGGGACAGGGGGCTACGAGCAGTACTTC
d_gene: TRBD2; v_gene: TRBV2; abundance: NA; j_gene: TRBJ2-1; CDR3aa: CASRPGLAAYNEQFF; CDR3nt: TGTGCCAGCAGGCCCGGACTAGCGGCATACAATGAGCAGTTCTTC
d_gene: TRBD1; v_gene: TRBV27; abundance: NA; j_gene: TRBJ2-7; CDR3aa: CASRYSGTGSYEQYF; CDR3nt: TGTGCCAGCAGGTATTCCGGGACAGGCTCCTACGAGCAGTACTTC
d_gene: TRBD1; v_gene: TRBV6-1; abundance: NA; j_gene: TRBJ2-6; CDR3aa: CASSDGQGLSGANVLTF; CDR3nt: TGTGCCAGCAGTGACGGACAGGGTTTGTCTGGGGCCAACGTCCTGACTTTC
d_gene: NA; v_gene: TRBV14; abundance: NA; j_gene: TRBJ2-1; CDR3aa: CASSQDLIQKQFF; CDR3nt: TGTGCCAGCAGCCAAGATCTTATCCAGAAGCAGTTCTTC
d_gene: NA; v_gene: TRBV6-5; abundance: NA; j_gene: TRBJ1-6; CDR3aa: CASSYRQYNSPLHF; CDR3nt: TGTGCCAGCAGTTACAGACAGTATAATTCACCCCTCCACTTT
d_gene: TRBD1; v_gene: TRBV6-5; abundance: NA; j_gene: TRBJ1-1; CDR3aa: CASRRDRLAEAFF; CDR3nt: TGTGCCAGCAGAAGGGACAGACTGGCTGAAGCTTTCTTT
d_gene: NA; v_gene: TRBV4-2; abundance: NA; j_gene: TRBJ2-3; CDR3aa: CASSQESGPSTDTQYF; CDR3nt: TGTGCCAGCAGCCAAGAGAGCGGTCCTAGCACAGATACGCAGTATTTT
d_gene: NA; v_gene: TRBV19; abundance: NA; j_gene: TRBJ2-2; CDR3aa: CASSSLQGNTGELFF; CDR3nt: TGTGCCAGTAGTTCCCTACAGGGGAACACCGGGGAGCTGTTTTTT
d_gene: TRBD2; v_gene: TRBV5-1; abundance: NA; j_gene: TRBJ2-3; CDR3aa: CASSPPAVAGGDTQYF; CDR3nt: TGCGCCAGCAGCCCCCCGGCGGTAGCGGGAGGAGATACGCAGTATTTT
d_gene: TRBD1; v_gene: TRBV4-1; abundance: NA; j_gene: TRBJ1-1; CDR3aa: CASSQINRGNTEAFF; CDR3nt: TGCGCCAGCAGCCAGATCAACAGGGGGAACACTGAAGCTTTCTTT
d_gene: NA; v_gene: TRBV5-1; abundance: few; j_gene: TRBJ2-5; CDR3aa: CASSGGGQAETQYF; CDR3nt: TGCGCCAGCAGCGGGGGGGGACAGGCGGAGACCCAGTACTTC
d_gene: NA; v_gene: TRBV5-1; abundance: NA; j_gene: TRBJ1-1; CDR3aa: CASSSEQGLNTEAFF; CDR3nt: TGCGCCAGCAGCTCGGAACAGGGTCTGAACACTGAAGCTTTCTTT
d_gene: NA; v_gene: TRBV4-1; abundance: few; j_gene: TRBJ1-2; CDR3aa: CASSQTLLQGGGYTF; CDR3nt: TGCGCCAGCAGCCAGACTTTGCTTCAGGGTGGGGGCTACACCTTC
d_gene: TRBD2; v_gene: TRBV7-2; abundance: NA; j_gene: TRBJ2-7; CDR3aa: CASSPGLGYYEQYF; CDR3nt: TGTGCCAGCAGCCCCGGACTAGGGTACTACGAGCAGTACTTC
d_gene: NA; v_gene: TRBV27; abundance: NA; j_gene: TRBJ1-1; CDR3aa: CASMSLGAMNTEAFF; CDR3nt: TGTGCCAGCATGTCCCTGGGGGCCATGAACACTGAAGCTTTCTTT